A selection of T cell receptor beta chains follows, all from one sample in a study of response to subunit inactivated influenza vaccine. Each CDR3 protein gets one entry after TCRdb re-called the RT-PCR reads with MiXCR. This table has 600,000 to 850,000 distinct CDR3 sequences, 14% appearing once. The source was PBMCs from blood, collected about 14 days before vaccination. Receptor source: a man aged 50 to 59 who received an inactivated influenza vaccine. The CDR3 runs from the conserved cysteine through the conserved F or W. D genes are given only for firm matches. Rows may omit the clone size; those that give it use once, few, many or a size class.

clone_size,v_call,d_call,j_call,cdr3_nt,cdr3_aa
few,TRBV5-1,.,TRBJ2-5,TGCGCCAGCAGCTTGGCCGGAGGGATGGGGCAAGAGACCCAGTACTTC,CASSLAGGMGQETQYF
few,TRBV12-3/TRBV12-4,TRBD2,TRBJ2-3,TGTGCCAGCAGTGGGACTAGCGGGGGGTTCCTTTATACGCAGTATTTT,CASSGTSGGFLYTQYF
few,TRBV6-5,.,TRBJ1-5,TGTGCCAGCAGTTACTCAGGGTCTAGCAATCAGCCCCAGCATTTT,CASSYSGSSNQPQHF
.,TRBV9,.,TRBJ2-5,TGTGCCAGCAGCGTAGGAATGGAGACCCAGTACTTC,CASSVGMETQYF
few,TRBV6-1,TRBD2,TRBJ2-5,TGTGCCAGCAGTGAGGCGGGGACTAGCGGGAGGGCCCAAGAGACCCAGTACTTC,CASSEAGTSGRAQETQYF
.,TRBV20-1,TRBD1,TRBJ1-1,TGCAGTGCTAGAGATTTCAGGGGCGAGAGGGGGCTGTGGACTGAAGCTTTCTTT,CSARDFRGERGLWTEAFF
few,TRBV20-1,TRBD1,TRBJ2-1,TGCAGTGCTAGTGTCGGGGGCCAGGGGGCTGAGCAGTTCTTC,CSASVGGQGAEQFF
few,TRBV18,TRBD1,TRBJ1-1,TGTGCCAGCTCACCGATCCGACAGGGAAGTACTGAAGCTTTCTTT,CASSPIRQGSTEAFF
.,TRBV7-2,TRBD2,TRBJ2-5,TGTGCCAGCAGCTTAAACGGGGGGGAGACCCAGTACTTC,CASSLNGGETQYF
.,TRBV6-1,.,TRBJ1-3,TGTGCCAGCGGACAAACCGATAGGCACACCATATATTTT,CASGQTDRHTIYF
.,TRBV6-1,.,TRBJ2-7,TGTGCCAGCAGCGATCAGGGACGCTTCAGCTACGAGCAGTACTTC,CASSDQGRFSYEQYF
.,TRBV10-3,.,TRBJ2-7,TGTGCCATCAGTGAGTCGGGTGGCTCTCAGCAGTACTTC,CAISESGGSQQYF
.,TRBV7-8,TRBD1,TRBJ2-7,TGTGCCAGCAGCTTTGACAGGGCCGTGCAGTACTTC,CASSFDRAVQYF
few,TRBV5-1,TRBD1,TRBJ1-4,TGCGCCAGCAGCCGGACAGGGGCGCGTGAAAAACTGTTTTTT,CASSRTGAREKLFF
few,TRBV4-2,TRBD2,TRBJ2-3,TGTGCCAGCAGCCAATCCCCAGAGTTCCTAGCGGGGGAGATCCCTTACACAGATACGCAGTATTTT,CASSQSPEFLAGEIPYTDTQYF
few,TRBV20-1,.,TRBJ2-1,TGCAGTGCTAGAGATGGGTCGCGAAGTGGGAATGAGCAGTTCTTC,CSARDGSRSGNEQFF
few,TRBV6-5,.,TRBJ2-3,TGTGCCAGCAGTTACTCGGGGTTGGTCAGCACAGATACGCAGTATTTT,CASSYSGLVSTDTQYF
few,TRBV7-2,TRBD2,TRBJ2-7,TGTGCCAGCAGTCCCCAGCCTAGCGGGGTTGGCTACGAGCAGTACTTC,CASSPQPSGVGYEQYF
few,TRBV4-2,.,TRBJ2-3,TGTGCCAGCAGCCAAGAGGTCCTAGCCGATACGCAGTATTTT,CASSQEVLADTQYF
.,TRBV20-1,.,TRBJ2-7,TGCAGTGTGCCACTTTCCTACGAGCAGTACTTC,CSVPLSYEQYF
.,TRBV6-6,.,TRBJ2-7,TGTGCCAGCAGTTACCAGGACAGCAACGAGCAGTACTTC,CASSYQDSNEQYF
few,TRBV12-3/TRBV12-4,.,TRBJ2-1,TGTGCCAGCAGTTTTACCAGGGCTCACCACCTCAATGAGCAGTTCTTC,CASSFTRAHHLNEQFF
.,TRBV5-1,TRBD1,TRBJ2-7,TGCGCCAGCAGCTCCGGGACAGGGGGTCGCGAGCAGTACTTC,CASSSGTGGREQYF
.,TRBV24-1,.,TRBJ2-5,TGTGCCACCAGTGATTTCGGCGGAGGCCAAGAGACCCAGTACTTC,CATSDFGGGQETQYF
few,TRBV2,.,TRBJ1-1,TGTGCCAGCACCCCGGCGCCGAACACTGAAGCTTTCTTT,CASTPAPNTEAFF
few,TRBV4-3,.,TRBJ1-2,TGCGCCAGCAGCCAAGATACAGGACAATATGGCTACACCTTC,CASSQDTGQYGYTF
few,TRBV4-2,.,TRBJ2-1,TGTGCCAGCAGCCCCGGGCAGTATAGCTCCTACAATGAGCAGTTCTTC,CASSPGQYSSYNEQFF
.,TRBV6-2/TRBV6-3,TRBD1,TRBJ2-7,TGTGACAGCAGTTACGAGGGACAGGCAACCTACGAGCAGTACTTC,CDSSYEGQATYEQYF
many,TRBV12-3/TRBV12-4,.,TRBJ2-1,TGTGCCAGCAGTTTAGCGCTACGGACTGAGCAGTTCTTC,CASSLALRTEQFF
few,TRBV11-2,TRBD2,TRBJ2-2,TGTGCCAGCAGCCCACGCCTGGGGCGGGAGGGCTGGAAGAACACCGGGGAGCTGTTTTTT,CASSPRLGREGWKNTGELFF
many,TRBV4-3,.,TRBJ2-7,TGCGCCAGCAGCCGAAACAGGTTGGGAGAGCAGTACTTC,CASSRNRLGEQYF
.,TRBV9,.,TRBJ2-1,TGTGCCAGCAGCTCCAACGTTGGGGACCCCATGCTAAATGAGCAGTTCTTC,CASSSNVGDPMLNEQFF
.,TRBV30,.,TRBJ2-5,TGTGCCTGTACAGGACAAGAGACCCAGTACTTC,CACTGQETQYF
.,TRBV20-1,.,TRBJ1-1,TGCAGTGCTAGTCGGCAGACGAACACTGAAGCTTTCTTT,CSASRQTNTEAFF
.,TRBV7-2,.,TRBJ2-7,TGTGCCAGCAGCCGAGCTGATTCCTACGAGCAGTACTTC,CASSRADSYEQYF
few,TRBV5-1,.,TRBJ2-3,TGCGCCAGCAGCTCCGACAGGCTTGGAGATACGCAGTATTTT,CASSSDRLGDTQYF
.,TRBV29-1,TRBD1,TRBJ2-3,TGCAGCGTTCAGGGGGACACAGATACGCAGTATTTT,CSVQGDTDTQYF
few,TRBV20-1,.,TRBJ1-2,TGCAGTGCTACTGAGCTGGGTGGCTATGGCTACACCTTC,CSATELGGYGYTF
few,TRBV19,.,TRBJ1-1,TGTGCCAGTAGTATCTTAGGGGCCTCGAACACTGAAGCTTTCTTT,CASSILGASNTEAFF
few,TRBV10-1,.,TRBJ2-5,TGCGCCAGCAGTGAGTCGCCCCTGGAGACCCAGTACTTC,CASSESPLETQYF
few,TRBV7-2,TRBD1,TRBJ1-4,TGTGCCAGCAGCCCGAGGACAGGGATTAATGAAAAACTGTTTTTT,CASSPRTGINEKLFF
few,TRBV7-9,TRBD1,TRBJ1-1,TGTGCCAGCAGCCCAGGACAGGGAAGGGTGTTGAACACTGAAGCTTTCTTT,CASSPGQGRVLNTEAFF
many,TRBV10-3,.,TRBJ1-1,TGTGCCACTGGAGGTTTGAACACTGAAGCTTTCTTT,CATGGLNTEAFF